This passage covers 9 T cell receptor beta chains from one sample sequenced in a study of post-analysis software for immune sequencing data. Overall study findings and caveats: A handful of TRBV segments were more frequent in patients than controls; TRBV5-6, TRBV5-1 and TRBV20-1 belonged to this group.

The antigens for these receptors are not known. Presence of unique molecular identifiers characterized the TCR beta cDNA libraries. One entry per CDR3 protein results from TCRdb running MiXCR on the PCR reads. The sample yields 350,000 to 450,000 distinct CDR3 sequences, around 33% seen once. The sample consisted of blood. The receptors shown here come from a girl under 18 with multiple sclerosis.

The chain recombines TRBV27 with TRBJ2-6, with no clear D. Germline CDR1 and CDR2: MNHEY and SMNVEV (reference sequence). CDR3 length: 17 residues. V was pared by 6 bases and J by 0 bases, with 15 bases between. The CDR3 reads CASSHPGSNSGANVLTF. The CDR3 nucleotides read TGTGCCAGCAGCCATCCCGGTAGTAACTCTGGGGCCAACGTCCTGACTTTC. The full variable domain, completed using reference TRBV27 and TRBJ2-6, is EAQVTQNPRYLITVTGKKLTVTCSQNMNHEYMSWYRQDPGLGLRQIYYSMNVEVTDKGDVPEGYKVSRKEKRNFPLILESPSPNQTSLYFCASSHPGSNSGANVLTFGAGSRLTVL.

This clonotype turned up a few times. The rearrangement uses TRBV11-2 and TRBJ1-4; 9 nucleotides agree with TRBD1. The CDR3 runs to 16 residues. Germline V CDR1 and CDR2: SGHAT, FQNNGV. With 5 bases clipped from V and 8 bases from J, the junction kept 12 bases outside the gene matches. The CDR3 spells CASSPKQGALGEKLFF. The CDR3 nucleotides are TGTGCCAGCAGCCCGAAACAGGGGGCTTTAGGGGAAAAACTGTTTTTT.

The V gene is TRBV4-1, the J gene TRBJ2-1; 9 bases are a match to TRBD1. Looked up from germline, CDR1 is MGHRA and CDR2 is YSYEKL. J lost 8 bases, V lost 4 bases, and 12 bases had no gene match. The CDR3 runs 16 residues. CDR3 bases: TGCGCCAGCAGCCCCCGACTCTGGGACAGGGACCATGAGCAGTTCTTC. It is translated as CASSPRLWDRDHEQFF.

This clonotype was seen only a few times. The chain has TRBV6-1 and TRBJ1-2; D not resolved. This CDR3 has 16 amino acids. Trimming took 2 bases from V and 4 from J, leaving 17 bases between them. Germline CDR1 and CDR2: MNHNS and SASEGT. Written as DNA, the CDR3 is TGTGCCAGCAGTGAATTCATGGCAGGAATCGCCTATGGCTACACCTTC. Protein sequence: CASSEFMAGIAYGYTF.

This clonotype was recorded a few times. V and J are TRBV27 and TRBJ1-4; D might be TRBD1 (5 bases). The CDR3 has 14 amino acids. Germline V gene data show CDR1 as MNHEY and CDR2 as SMNVEV (reference sequence). The germline V and J ends were trimmed by 8 bases and 8 bases, with 18 bases remaining between them. The CDR3 nucleotides read TGTGCCAGCTCTCCTCGGGACGTAGGGGAAAAACTGTTTTTT. It translates to CASSPRDVGEKLFF. Full variable domain (remainder filled in from reference TRBV27 and TRBJ1-4): EAQVTQNPRYLITVTGKKLTVTCSQNMNHEYMSWYRQDPGLGLRQIYYSMNVEVTDKGDVPEGYKVSRKEKRNFPLILESPSPNQTSLYFCASSPRDVGEKLFFGSGTQLSVL.

Many counts were recorded for this clonotype. The chain combines TRBV18 with TRBJ2-6; D is perhaps TRBD1 (6 bases). The germline V gene has CDR1 KGHSH and CDR2 LQKENI. The CDR3 runs to 16 residues. The germline V and J ends were trimmed by 4 bases and 0 bases, with 10 bases remaining between them. The CDR3 sequence is CASSQDSLSGANVLTF. The DNA for the CDR3 is TGTGCCAGCTCACAGGACAGTCTCTCTGGGGCCAACGTCCTGACTTTC.

This clonotype was found many times. This rearrangement joins TRBV20-1 to TRBJ2-5; D unresolved. CDR1 is DFQATT and CDR2 is SNEGSKA in the germline V gene (reference sequence). Trimming left V 4 bases short and J 2 bases short, with 5 bases between. This CDR3 has 11 amino acids. CDR3 in amino acids: CSAIRQETQYF. CDR3 coding DNA: TGCAGTGCTATCAGGCAAGAGACCCAGTACTTC.

V and J are TRBV5-4 and TRBJ2-1, with TRBD1 matching 7 bases. The CDR3 has 15 residues. With 0 bases clipped from V and 7 bases from J, the junction kept 7 bases outside the gene matches. The germline V gene encodes CDR1 SGHNT and CDR2 YYREEE (reference sequence). This CDR3 is CASSLEIQTGNEQFF. The CDR3 DNA follows: TGTGCCAGCAGCTTGGAGATCCAGACAGGGAATGAGCAGTTCTTC.

Only one count was recorded for this clonotype. Sequence at one end of the junction differs from germline and may be a read error. This chain uses TRBV20-1 with TRBJ1-1; D is perhaps TRBD1 (6 bases). Germline values: CDR1 DFQATT, CDR2 SNEGSKA (reference sequence). The CDR3 is 12 residues long. Here the CDR3 reads CGATWTETEAYF. The CDR3 DNA is TGCGGTGCTACCTGGACAGAGACTGAAGCTTACTTT.